A selection of T cell receptor beta chains follows, all from one sample in a study of T-cell memory formation after mild COVID-19. TCRdb reprocessed the 5' RACE reads with MiXCR, giving one entry per CDR3 protein. The sample shows about 340,000 distinct CDR3 sequences, roughly 19% of them seen only once. The material sequenced was PBMCs or a T cell subset sorted from them (not recorded which). Receptor source: a young man who had mild COVID-19 (a few samples of this study predate the infection). Cell type and time point are not known. CDR3s include the opening cysteine and the closing phenylalanine or tryptophan. D genes are given only for firm matches. Rows may omit the clone size; those that give it use once, few, many or a size class.

d_gene	v_gene	abundance	j_gene	CDR3aa	CDR3nt
NA	TRBV6-5	few	TRBJ1-2	CASSYAGTDYTF	TGTGCCAGCAGTTACGCCGGGACTGACTACACCTTC
TRBD2	TRBV3-1	few	TRBJ2-3	CASSQESGDYLPDTQYF	TGTGCCAGCAGCCAAGAATCTGGGGACTACCTTCCGGATACGCAGTATTTT
NA	TRBV20-1	NA	TRBJ2-6	CSARQGEDSGANVLTF	TGCAGTGCTAGACAGGGGGAGGACTCTGGGGCCAACGTCCTGACTTTC
TRBD1	TRBV5-1	NA	TRBJ1-1	CASSSRPGGWVNTEAFF	TGCGCCAGCAGCTCGCGTCCAGGGGGCTGGGTTAATACTGAAGCTTTCTTT
NA	TRBV3-1	few	TRBJ2-7	CASSQRGHYEQYF	TGTGCCAGCAGCCAGCGGGGCCATTACGAGCAGTACTTC
TRBD1	TRBV5-1	NA	TRBJ1-5	CASSRTGGNHPQHF	TGCGCCAGCAGCAGGACAGGGGGCAATCATCCCCAGCATTTT
NA	TRBV5-1	few	TRBJ1-3	CASSSGDPGNTIYF	TGCGCCAGCAGCTCGGGGGACCCTGGAAACACCATATATTTT
NA	TRBV5-1	few	TRBJ1-2	CASSSRGFNYGYTF	TGCGCCAGCAGCTCCCGGGGCTTCAACTATGGCTACACCTTC
NA	TRBV6-4	many	TRBJ1-1	CASSEQGGTEAFF	TGTGCCAGCAGTGAACAGGGAGGCACTGAAGCTTTCTTT
TRBD2	TRBV12-3/TRBV12-4	NA	TRBJ2-3	CASGRGTSGYSTDTQYF	TGTGCCAGCGGTAGGGGGACTAGCGGCTACAGCACAGATACGCAGTATTTT
NA	TRBV6-2/TRBV6-3	NA	TRBJ2-1	CASGRAYNEQFF	TGTGCCAGCGGCAGAGCCTACAATGAGCAGTTCTTC
TRBD1	TRBV7-9	many	TRBJ1-6	CASSSPGQGNSPLHF	TGTGCCAGCAGCTCGCCGGGACAGGGGAATTCACCCCTCCACTTT
NA	TRBV30	once	TRBJ1-1	CAWSLGTEAFF	TGTGCCTGGAGTCTGGGCACTGAAGCTTTCTTT
NA	TRBV20-1	NA	TRBJ1-5	CSARDANQPQHF	TGCAGTGCTAGAGATGCCAATCAGCCCCAGCATTTT
NA	TRBV10-3	few	TRBJ1-2	CATGGANYGYTF	TGTGCCACCGGGGGGGCTAACTATGGCTACACCTTC
TRBD1	TRBV7-2	few	TRBJ1-5	CASSFTGGRSNQPQHF	TGTGCCAGCAGCTTCACAGGGGGAAGGAGCAATCAGCCCCAGCATTTT
TRBD1	TRBV5-1	NA	TRBJ1-1	CASSKGQLNTEAFF	TGCGCCAGCAGCAAGGGACAGTTGAACACTGAAGCTTTCTTT
TRBD2	TRBV28	NA	TRBJ2-3	CASSIPWTSGDLTDTQYF	TGTGCCAGCAGTATACCATGGACTAGCGGGGACCTCACAGATACGCAGTATTTT
TRBD1	TRBV28	few	TRBJ1-6	CVSYRGQGYSPLHF	TGTGTCAGCTACCGGGGACAGGGGTATTCACCCCTCCACTTT
TRBD1	TRBV7-2	NA	TRBJ2-5	CASSSDRVVETQYF	TGTGCCAGCAGCTCAGACAGGGTCGTAGAGACCCAGTACTTC
NA	TRBV9	few	TRBJ2-3	CASSVGGLEKSTDTQYF	TGTGCCAGCAGCGTAGGGGGACTGGAGAAAAGCACAGATACGCAGTATTTT
NA	TRBV20-1	NA	TRBJ1-6	CSARRLSVALRTPLHF	TGCAGTGCTAGAAGGTTAAGCGTGGCACTACGGACACCCCTCCACTTT
NA	TRBV18	few	TRBJ2-3	CASSPLGDLDTQYF	TGTGCCAGCTCACCCCTCGGGGACCTAGATACGCAGTATTTT
TRBD1	TRBV24-1	few	TRBJ2-2	CATSDGTGAHTGELFF	TGTGCCACCAGTGATGGGACAGGGGCCCACACCGGGGAGCTGTTTTTT
NA	TRBV7-2	few	TRBJ2-3	CASSGGASRTDTQYF	TGTGCCAGCAGCGGGGGGGCCAGTCGCACAGATACGCAGTATTTT
NA	TRBV7-9	NA	TRBJ2-3	CASSPVVSSTDTQYF	TGTGCCAGCAGCCCGGTGGTCTCTAGCACAGATACGCAGTATTTT
NA	TRBV5-1	many	TRBJ1-1	CASSLAPGMNIEAFF	TGCGCCAGCAGCTTGGCGCCAGGGATGAACATTGAAGCTTTCTTT
TRBD1	TRBV4-3	NA	TRBJ2-7	CASSQEDRAGTGVYEQYF	TGCGCCAGCAGCCAAGAGGATCGGGCTGGGACAGGGGTCTACGAGCAGTACTTC
NA	TRBV28	NA	TRBJ2-3	CASSRTTDTQYF	TGTGCCAGCAGTCGGACTACCGATACGCAGTATTTT
NA	TRBV12-3/TRBV12-4	few	TRBJ1-2	CASSLGTPYGGYTF	TGTGCCAGCAGTTTAGGGACCCCCTATGGTGGCTACACCTTC
NA	TRBV5-4	few	TRBJ2-5	CASSLDSGGPGTQYF	TGTGCCAGCAGCTTGGATTCTGGAGGTCCAGGGACCCAGTACTTC
NA	TRBV5-1	few	TRBJ1-1	CASSLIGREDTEAFF	TGCGCCAGCAGCCTGATAGGGAGGGAGGACACTGAAGCTTTCTTT
NA	TRBV6-2/TRBV6-3	many	TRBJ2-3	CASSYSTSTDTQYF	TGTGCCAGCAGTTACTCGACTAGCACAGATACGCAGTATTTT
NA	TRBV11-2	few	TRBJ1-2	CASSPAGAYGYTF	TGTGCCAGCAGCCCTGCGGGGGCCTATGGCTACACCTTC
NA	TRBV5-1	few	TRBJ2-3	CASSLGLYSSTDTQYF	TGCGCCAGCAGCTTGGGACTATACTCTAGCACAGATACGCAGTATTTT
NA	TRBV4-2	NA	TRBJ2-3	CASSQGQYLAPSTDTQYF	TGTGCCAGCAGCCAAGGACAGTACCTAGCTCCCAGCACAGATACGCAGTATTTT
NA	TRBV11-2	NA	TRBJ2-3	CASSRDPSSTDTQYF	TGTGCCAGCAGCCGGGACCCTTCTAGCACAGATACGCAGTATTTT
NA	TRBV7-9	few	TRBJ1-2	CASSAGPAGAYGYTF	TGTGCCAGCAGCGCCGGTCCCGCAGGGGCCTATGGCTACACCTTC
TRBD1	TRBV4-3	NA	TRBJ1-6	CASSQQGQGASPLHF	TGCGCCAGCAGCCAACAGGGACAGGGAGCTTCACCCCTCCACTTT
NA	TRBV7-2	few	TRBJ1-2	CASSLPRGGGYTF	TGTGCCAGCAGCTTACCCAGGGGAGGTGGCTACACCTTC
NA	TRBV3-1	NA	TRBJ1-6	CASSRAGPMGNSPLHF	TGTGCCAGCAGCCGTGCCGGGCCTATGGGTAATTCACCCCTCCACTTT
TRBD2	TRBV12-3/TRBV12-4	NA	TRBJ2-3	CASKNRGGALGDTQYF	TGTGCCAGCAAAAATCGCGGGGGGGCCTTGGGAGATACGCAGTATTTT
TRBD2	TRBV7-8	few	TRBJ2-3	CASSLGPGLGTDTQYF	TGTGCCAGCAGCTTAGGGCCGGGACTAGGCACAGATACGCAGTATTTT
NA	TRBV6-5	many	TRBJ2-7	CASSWGSGSYEQYF	TGTGCCAGCAGTTGGGGGTCGGGGTCCTACGAGCAGTACTTC
TRBD2	TRBV27	NA	TRBJ2-1	CASMIAGGRYEQFF	TGTGCCAGCATGATAGCGGGGGGGCGATATGAGCAGTTCTTC
TRBD2	TRBV7-9	NA	TRBJ2-5	CASSSGLAWASETQYF	TGTGCCAGCAGCTCCGGACTAGCGTGGGCTTCGGAGACCCAGTACTTC
TRBD1	TRBV6-5	NA	TRBJ2-7	CASSYGQGAYEQYF	TGTGCCAGCAGTTATGGCCAGGGGGCCTACGAGCAGTACTTC
NA	TRBV7-8	few	TRBJ2-5	CASSLARVGRLETQYF	TGTGCCAGCAGCTTAGCACGGGTGGGGCGTCTGGAGACCCAGTACTTC
NA	TRBV12-3/TRBV12-4	few	TRBJ2-1	CASSLSAGGPYNEQFF	TGTGCCAGCAGCCTCAGTGCCGGGGGGCCCTACAATGAGCAGTTCTTC
NA	TRBV4-1	few	TRBJ1-6	CASSYPDGGSPLHF	TGCGCCAGCAGCTATCCGGACGGAGGGTCACCCCTCCACTTT
TRBD1	TRBV5-1	many	TRBJ1-2	CASSPGQGVTYGYTF	TGCGCCAGCAGCCCGGGACAGGGAGTGACGTATGGCTACACCTTC